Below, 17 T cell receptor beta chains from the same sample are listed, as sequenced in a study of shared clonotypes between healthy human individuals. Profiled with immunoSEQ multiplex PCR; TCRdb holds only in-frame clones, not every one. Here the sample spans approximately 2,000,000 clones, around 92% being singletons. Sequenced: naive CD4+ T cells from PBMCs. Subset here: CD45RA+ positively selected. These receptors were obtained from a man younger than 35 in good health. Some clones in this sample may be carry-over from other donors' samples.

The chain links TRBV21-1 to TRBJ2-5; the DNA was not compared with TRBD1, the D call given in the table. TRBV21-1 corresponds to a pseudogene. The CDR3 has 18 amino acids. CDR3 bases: TGTGCCAGCAGCCCCCGACAGGGGGCGTACGGGTACCAAGAGACCCAGTACTTC. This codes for CASSPRQGAYGYQETQYF.

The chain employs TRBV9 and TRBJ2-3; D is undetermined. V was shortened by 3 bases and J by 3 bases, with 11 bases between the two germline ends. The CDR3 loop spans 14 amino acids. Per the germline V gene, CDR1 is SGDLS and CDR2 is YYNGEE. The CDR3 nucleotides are TGTGCCAGCAGCGCCCCCGGTCGGACAGATACGCAGTATTTT. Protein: CASSAPGRTDTQYF.

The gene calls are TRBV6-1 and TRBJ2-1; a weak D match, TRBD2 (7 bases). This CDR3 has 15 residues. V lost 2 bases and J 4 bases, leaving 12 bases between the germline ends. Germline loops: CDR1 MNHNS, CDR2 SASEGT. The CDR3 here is CASSEQGGGYNEQFF. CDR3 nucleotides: TGTGCCAGCAGTGAACAGGGAGGGGGGTACAATGAGCAGTTCTTC.

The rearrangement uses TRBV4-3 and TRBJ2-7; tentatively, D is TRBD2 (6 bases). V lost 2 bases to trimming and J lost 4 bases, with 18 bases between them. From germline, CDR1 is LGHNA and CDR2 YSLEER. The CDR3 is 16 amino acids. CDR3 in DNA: TGCGCCAGCAGCCAAAACCCCGGGACGGGGAGGTACGAGCAGTACTTC. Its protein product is CASSQNPGTGRYEQYF.

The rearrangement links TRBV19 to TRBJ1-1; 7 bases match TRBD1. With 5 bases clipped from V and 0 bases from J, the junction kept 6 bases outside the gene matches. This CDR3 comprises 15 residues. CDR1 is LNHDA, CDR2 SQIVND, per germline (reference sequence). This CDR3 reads CASSGRQGMNTEAFF. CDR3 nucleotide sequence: TGTGCCAGTAGTGGTCGACAGGGTATGAACACTGAAGCTTTCTTT.

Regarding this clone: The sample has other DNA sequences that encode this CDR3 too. In DNA form, the CDR3 reads TGCGCCAGCAGCTCGGGACTAGCCGGAGCAACAGATACGCAGTATTTT. It specifies CASSSGLAGATDTQYF. The rearrangement links TRBV5-1 to TRBJ2-3; TRBD2 matches at 9 bases. The V gene end was trimmed by 3 bases and the J gene end by 3 bases; junction bases not matched to a gene: 8. CDR3 length equals 16 residues. CDR1 is SGHRS, CDR2 YFSETQ, per germline. Supplemented by reference TRBV5-1 and TRBJ2-3, the full variable domain reads KAGVTQTPRYLIKTRGQQVTLSCSPISGHRSVSWYQQTPGQGLQFLFEYFSETQRNKGNFPGRFSGRQFSNSRSEMNVSTLELGDSALYLCASSSGLAGATDTQYFGPGTRLTVL.

CDR3 region: CASSTGTGGVNEQFF. For the CDR3, the DNA is TGTGCCAGCAGCACCGGGACAGGGGGCGTGAATGAGCAGTTCTTC. The chain links TRBV5-4 to TRBJ2-1; 12 bases fit TRBD1. Germline V gene lookup returns CDR1 SGHNT and CDR2 YYREEE (reference sequence). CDR3 length equals 15 residues. V dropped 4 bases and J dropped 7; count of bases not matched to a gene: 6.

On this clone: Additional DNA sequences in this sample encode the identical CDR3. The CDR3 protein is CASKGDSNQPQHF. CDR3 nucleotides: TGTGCCAGCAAAGGGGACAGCAATCAGCCCCAGCATTTT. This chain connects TRBV2 to TRBJ1-5; D is perhaps TRBD1 (5 bases). The V gene lost 7 bases and the J gene lost 1 base, with 8 bases spanning the gap. The germline V gene encodes CDR1 SNHLY and CDR2 FYNNEI. The CDR3 runs to 13 residues.

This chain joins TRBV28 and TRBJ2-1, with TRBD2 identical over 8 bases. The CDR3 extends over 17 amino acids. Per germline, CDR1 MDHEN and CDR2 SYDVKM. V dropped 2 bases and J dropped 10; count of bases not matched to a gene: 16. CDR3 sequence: CASSLPLTGGNLMEQFF. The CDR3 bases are TGTGCCAGCAGTTTACCCCTAACGGGAGGGAACCTTATGGAGCAGTTCTTC.

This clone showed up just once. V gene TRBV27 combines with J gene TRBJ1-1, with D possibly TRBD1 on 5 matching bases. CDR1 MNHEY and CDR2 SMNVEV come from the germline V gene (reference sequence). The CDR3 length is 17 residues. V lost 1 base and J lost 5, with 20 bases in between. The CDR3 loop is CASSLFPAGYGGTEAFF. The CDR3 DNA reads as TGTGCCAGCAGTTTATTCCCTGCCGGGTATGGGGGAACTGAAGCTTTCTTT.

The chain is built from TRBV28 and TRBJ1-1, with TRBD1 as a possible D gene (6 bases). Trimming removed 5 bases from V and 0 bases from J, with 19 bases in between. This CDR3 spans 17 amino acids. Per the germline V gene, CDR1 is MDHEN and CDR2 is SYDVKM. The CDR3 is CASSQDFQGHMNTEAFF. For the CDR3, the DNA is TGTGCCAGCAGTCAGGACTTCCAGGGACACATGAACACTGAAGCTTTCTTT.

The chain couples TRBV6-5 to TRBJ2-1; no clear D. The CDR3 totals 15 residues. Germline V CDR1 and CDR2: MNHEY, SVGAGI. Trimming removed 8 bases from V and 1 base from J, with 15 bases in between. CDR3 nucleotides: TGTGCCAGCGGCCTGCGAGGAAGATCCTACAATGAGCAGTTCTTC. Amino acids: CASGLRGRSYNEQFF.

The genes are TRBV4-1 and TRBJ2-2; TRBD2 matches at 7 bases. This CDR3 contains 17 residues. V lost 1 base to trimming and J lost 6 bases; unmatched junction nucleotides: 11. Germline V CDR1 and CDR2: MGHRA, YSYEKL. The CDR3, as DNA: TGCGCCAGCAGCCAAGCGAGGCGTAGCGGGCCTTCCGGGGAGCTGTTTTTT. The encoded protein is CASSQARRSGPSGELFF.

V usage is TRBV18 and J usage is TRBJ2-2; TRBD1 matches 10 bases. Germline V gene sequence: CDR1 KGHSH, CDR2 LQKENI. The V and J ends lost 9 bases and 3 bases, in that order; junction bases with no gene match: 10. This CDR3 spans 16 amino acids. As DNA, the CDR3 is TGTGCCAGTTCCCTCATCGGGACAGGGGACACCGGGGAGCTGTTTTTT. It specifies CASSLIGTGDTGELFF.

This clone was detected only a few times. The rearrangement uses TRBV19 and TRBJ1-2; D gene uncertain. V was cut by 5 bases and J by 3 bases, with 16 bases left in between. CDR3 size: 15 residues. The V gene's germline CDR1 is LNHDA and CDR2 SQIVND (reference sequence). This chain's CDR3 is CASSLHTSDYYGYTF. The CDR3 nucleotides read TGTGCCAGTAGTCTGCATACGTCGGACTACTATGGCTACACCTTC.

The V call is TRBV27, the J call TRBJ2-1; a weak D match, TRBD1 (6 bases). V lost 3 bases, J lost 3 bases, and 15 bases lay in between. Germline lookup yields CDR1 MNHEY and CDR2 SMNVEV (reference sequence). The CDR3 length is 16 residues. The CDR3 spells CASSLLRGSFYNEQFF. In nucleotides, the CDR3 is TGTGCCAGCAGTTTGTTGAGGGGGAGTTTCTACAATGAGCAGTTCTTC.

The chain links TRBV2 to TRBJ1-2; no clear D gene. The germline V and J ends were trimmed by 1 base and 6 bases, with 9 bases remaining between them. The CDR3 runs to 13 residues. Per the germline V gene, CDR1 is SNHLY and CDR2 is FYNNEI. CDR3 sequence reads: CASSEEGAHGYTF. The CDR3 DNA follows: TGTGCCAGCAGTGAAGAGGGAGCCCATGGCTACACCTTC.